This entry features one TCR beta chain sequence. Its antigen is not known. 13 Jbeta primers and 60 Vbeta primers were used for the PCR. Original methodology: The count from a later analysis was roughly 80 million unique TCR beta chains, 9.5 million to 13 million of them shared. The table came from immunoSEQ multiplex PCR; TCRdb's copy has only in-frame clones and leaves some out. Clone size and V and J calls were adopted from that table, with D and trimming inferred from the DNA. There are around 140,000 clones in the sample, with less than 2% held by the top ten. The data are from a study of cytomegalovirus exposure and HLA in healthy donors. Regarding the study as a whole: According to the study, roughly 160 TCR beta chains were cytomegalovirus-associated.

CDR1 and CDR2 from the germline V gene are ENHRY and SYGVKD. Deletions cut 4 bases from V and 4 bases from J, with 13 bases between. CDR3 size: 14 residues. The specimen sequenced was PBMCs. The chain combines TRBV10-3 with TRBJ2-5; possibly TRBD2 for D (6 bases). The receptor was derived from a middle-aged woman in good health and CMV-seronegative. The CDR3 sequence is CAISASQGGETQYF. In DNA form, the CDR3 reads TGTGCCATCAGTGCCTCCCAGGGAGGAGAGACCCAGTACTTC.